This T cell receptor (beta chain) comes out of a study of blood T cell repertoires in COVID-19. In the study overall: From the United States, Italy and Spain came samples of acute and convalescent COVID-19. T cells, B-cell-depleted T cells, or PBMCs supplied cDNA or gDNA.

Only one count was recorded for this clone. As originally analysed: The authors estimated nucleated cell counts from reference gene primer amplification. Assay used: immunoSEQ multiplex PCR; TCRdb lists only in-frame clones, some missing. The V and J calls and clone size were taken over from that table, and D and trimming were inferred from the DNA. This sample has over 400,000 clones, with 80% to 90% found just once. The V segment lost 4 bases and the J segment 10 bases; nucleotides outside the gene matches: 3. The CDR3 length is 14 residues. Germline CDR1 LNHNV, CDR2 YYDKDF (reference sequence). Material: peripheral blood. The chain uses TRBV15 and TRBJ2-1, with 14 bases fitting TRBD2. This clonotype was obtained from a human donor in a cohort sampled during active COVID-19. The CDR3 sequence is CATSTGLAGGEQFF. The CDR3 DNA reads as TGTGCCACCAGCACCGGACTAGCGGGAGGAGAGCAGTTCTTC.